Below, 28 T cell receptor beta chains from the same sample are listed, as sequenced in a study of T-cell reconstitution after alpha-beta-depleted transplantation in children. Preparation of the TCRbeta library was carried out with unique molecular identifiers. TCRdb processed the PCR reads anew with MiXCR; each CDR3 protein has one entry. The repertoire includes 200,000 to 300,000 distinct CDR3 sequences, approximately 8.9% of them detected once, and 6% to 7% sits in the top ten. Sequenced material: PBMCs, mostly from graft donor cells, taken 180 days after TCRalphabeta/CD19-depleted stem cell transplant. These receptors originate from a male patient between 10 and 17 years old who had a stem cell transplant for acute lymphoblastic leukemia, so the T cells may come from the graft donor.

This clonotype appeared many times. CDR3 sequence reads: CASTPNSGGSEQFF. The DNA for the CDR3 is TGCGCCAGCACCCCTAATAGCGGGGGCTCAGAGCAGTTCTTC. The chain couples TRBV5-1 to TRBJ2-1, with 9 bases identical to TRBD2. The germline V gene has CDR1 SGHRS and CDR2 YFSETQ. The J segment lost 10 bases and the V segment lost 6 bases, leaving 11 bases of the junction unmatched. This CDR3 contains 14 residues. Variable domain in full (rest from reference TRBV5-1 and TRBJ2-1): KAGVTQTPRYLIKTRGQQVTLSCSPISGHRSVSWYQQTPGQGLQFLFEYFSETQRNKGNFPGRFSGRQFSNSRSEMNVSTLELGDSALYLCASTPNSGGSEQFFGPGTRLTVL.

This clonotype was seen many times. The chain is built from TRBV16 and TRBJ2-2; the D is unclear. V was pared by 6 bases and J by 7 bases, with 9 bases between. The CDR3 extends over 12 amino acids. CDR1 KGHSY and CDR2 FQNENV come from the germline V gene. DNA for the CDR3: TGTGCCAGCAGTCAACCTAGCGGGGAGCTGTTTTTT. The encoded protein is CASSQPSGELFF.

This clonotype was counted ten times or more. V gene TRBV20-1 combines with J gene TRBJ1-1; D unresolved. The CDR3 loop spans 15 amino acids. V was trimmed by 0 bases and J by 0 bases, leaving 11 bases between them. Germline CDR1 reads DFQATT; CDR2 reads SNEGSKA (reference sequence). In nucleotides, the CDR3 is TGCAGTGCTAGAGATTCTCGGCGGGTGAACACTGAAGCTTTCTTT. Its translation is CSARDSRRVNTEAFF.

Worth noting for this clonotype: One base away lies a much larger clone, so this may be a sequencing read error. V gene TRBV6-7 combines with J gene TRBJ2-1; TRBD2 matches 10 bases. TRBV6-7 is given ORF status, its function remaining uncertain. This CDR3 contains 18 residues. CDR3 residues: CTSSWGPVSGGIYNEQFF. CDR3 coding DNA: TGTACCAGCAGTTGGGGGCCCGTTAGCGGGGGGATCTACAATGAGCAGTTCTTC.

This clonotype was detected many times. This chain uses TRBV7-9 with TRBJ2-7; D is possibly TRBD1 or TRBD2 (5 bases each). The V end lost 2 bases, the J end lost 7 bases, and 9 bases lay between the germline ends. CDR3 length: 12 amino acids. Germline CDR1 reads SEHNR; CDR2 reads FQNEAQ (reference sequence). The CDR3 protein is CASSLSEGEQYF. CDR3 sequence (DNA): TGTGCCAGCAGCTTATCAGAGGGGGAGCAGTACTTC.

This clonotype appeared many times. The CDR3 region is CASSCRDRAAYNEQFF. CDR3 sequence (DNA): TGCGCCAGCAGCTGCCGGGACAGGGCGGCCTACAATGAGCAGTTCTTC. The chain uses TRBV5-1 and TRBJ2-1; 9 nucleotides align to TRBD1. Trimming at V came to 3 bases and at J to 2 bases, leaving 6 bases not matched to a gene. Looked up from germline, CDR1 is SGHRS and CDR2 is YFSETQ. This CDR3 is built from 16 residues.

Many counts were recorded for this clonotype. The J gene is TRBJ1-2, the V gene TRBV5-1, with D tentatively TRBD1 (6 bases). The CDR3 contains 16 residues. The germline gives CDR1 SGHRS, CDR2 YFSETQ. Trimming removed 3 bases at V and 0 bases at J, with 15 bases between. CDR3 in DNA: TGCGCCAGCAGCTGGGATGGACAGCGACCTAACTATGGCTACACCTTC. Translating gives CASSWDGQRPNYGYTF.

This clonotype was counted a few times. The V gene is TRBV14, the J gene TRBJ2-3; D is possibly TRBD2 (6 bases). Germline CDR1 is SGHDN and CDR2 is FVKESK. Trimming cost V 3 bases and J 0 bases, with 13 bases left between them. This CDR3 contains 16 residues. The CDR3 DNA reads TGTGCCAGCAGCCAGCGGGGCCTATCTAGCACAGATACGCAGTATTTT. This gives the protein CASSQRGLSSTDTQYF.

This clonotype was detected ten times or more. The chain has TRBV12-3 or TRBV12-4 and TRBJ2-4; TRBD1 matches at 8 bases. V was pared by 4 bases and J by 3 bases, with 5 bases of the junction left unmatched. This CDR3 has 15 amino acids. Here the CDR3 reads CASSSGQGSKNIQYF. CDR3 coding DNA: TGTGCCAGCAGTTCAGGACAGGGCAGCAAAAACATTCAGTACTTC.

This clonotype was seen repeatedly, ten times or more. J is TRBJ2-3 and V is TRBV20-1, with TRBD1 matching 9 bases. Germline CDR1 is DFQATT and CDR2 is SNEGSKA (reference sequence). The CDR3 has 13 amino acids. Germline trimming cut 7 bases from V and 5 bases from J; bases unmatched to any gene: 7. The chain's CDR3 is CSGTGGGGDTQYF. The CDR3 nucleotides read TGCAGTGGAACAGGGGGCGGGGGAGATACGCAGTATTTT.

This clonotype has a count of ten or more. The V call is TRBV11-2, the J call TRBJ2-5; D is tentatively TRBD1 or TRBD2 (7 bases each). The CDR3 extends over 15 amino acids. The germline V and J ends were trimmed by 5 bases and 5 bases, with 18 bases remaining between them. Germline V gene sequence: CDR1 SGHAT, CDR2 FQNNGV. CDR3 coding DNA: TGTGCCAGCAGCCCAGGGGGGGGAGCGGGGGAGACCCAGTACTTC. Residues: CASSPGGGAGETQYF.

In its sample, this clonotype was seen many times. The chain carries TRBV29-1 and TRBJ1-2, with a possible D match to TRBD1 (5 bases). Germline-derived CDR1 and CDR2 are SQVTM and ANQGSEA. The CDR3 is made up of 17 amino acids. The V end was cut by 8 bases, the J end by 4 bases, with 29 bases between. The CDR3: CSTLDRVNIGGTYGYTF. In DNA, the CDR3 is TGCAGCACCCTAGATCGTGTTAATATCGGGGGAACCTATGGCTACACCTTC.

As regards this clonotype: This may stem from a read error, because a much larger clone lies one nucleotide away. The CDR3 coding sequence is TGTGCCAGCAGTGGGCGGGAGGCGTTGATCACAGATACGCAGTATTTT. Translated: CASSGREALITDTQYF. The rearrangement links TRBV28 to TRBJ2-3, with 8 positions matching TRBD2. V was pared by 5 bases and J by 2 bases, with 9 bases of the junction left unmatched. Germline lookup yields CDR1 MDHEN and CDR2 SYDVKM. The CDR3 totals 16 residues.

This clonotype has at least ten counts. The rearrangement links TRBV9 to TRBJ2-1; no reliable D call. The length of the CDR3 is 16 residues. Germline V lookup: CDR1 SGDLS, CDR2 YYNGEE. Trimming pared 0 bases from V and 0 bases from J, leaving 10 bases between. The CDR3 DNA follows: TGTGCCAGCAGCGTAGACCCTCAAAGCTCCTACAATGAGCAGTTCTTC. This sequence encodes CASSVDPQSSYNEQFF.

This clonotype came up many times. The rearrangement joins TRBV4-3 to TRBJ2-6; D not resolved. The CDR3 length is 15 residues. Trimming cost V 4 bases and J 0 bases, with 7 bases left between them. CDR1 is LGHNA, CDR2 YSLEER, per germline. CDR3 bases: TGCGCCAGCAGCCTCCTGAACTCTGGGGCCAACGTCCTGACTTTC. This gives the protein CASSLLNSGANVLTF.

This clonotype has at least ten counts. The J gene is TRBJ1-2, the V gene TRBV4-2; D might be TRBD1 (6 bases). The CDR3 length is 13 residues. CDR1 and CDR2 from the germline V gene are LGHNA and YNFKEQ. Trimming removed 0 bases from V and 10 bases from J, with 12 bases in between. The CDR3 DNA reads TGTGCCAGCAGCCAAGATCCGACAGGTCTCTACACCTTC. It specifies CASSQDPTGLYTF.

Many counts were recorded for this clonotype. The CDR3: CASSLPGQQNIQYF. The CDR3, as DNA: TGCGCCAGCAGCTTGCCGGGACAGCAAAACATTCAGTACTTC. The rearrangement uses TRBV5-1 and TRBJ2-4; TRBD1 matches 7 bases. The CDR3 is 14 residues long. Trimming cost V 1 base and J 5 bases; bases outside gene matches: 3. The germline gives CDR1 SGHRS, CDR2 YFSETQ. The variable domain in full, with the rest retrieved from reference TRBV5-1 and TRBJ2-4, is KAGVTQTPRYLIKTRGQQVTLSCSPISGHRSVSWYQQTPGQGLQFLFEYFSETQRNKGNFPGRFSGRQFSNSRSEMNVSTLELGDSALYLCASSLPGQQNIQYFGAGTRLSVL.

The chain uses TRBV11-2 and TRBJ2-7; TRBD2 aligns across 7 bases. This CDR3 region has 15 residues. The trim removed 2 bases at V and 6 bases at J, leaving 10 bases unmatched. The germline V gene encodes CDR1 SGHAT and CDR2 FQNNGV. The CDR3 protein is CASSLRGGTSTEQYF. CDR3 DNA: TGTGCCAGCAGCTTAAGGGGAGGGACCTCCACCGAGCAGTACTTC.

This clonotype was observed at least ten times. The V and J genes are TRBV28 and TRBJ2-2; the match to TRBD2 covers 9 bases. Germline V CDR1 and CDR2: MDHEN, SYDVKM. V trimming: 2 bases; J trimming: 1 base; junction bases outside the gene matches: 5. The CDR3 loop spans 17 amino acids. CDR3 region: CASSLLLAGMNTGELFF. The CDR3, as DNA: TGTGCCAGCAGTTTACTCCTAGCGGGAATGAACACCGGGGAGCTGTTTTTT.

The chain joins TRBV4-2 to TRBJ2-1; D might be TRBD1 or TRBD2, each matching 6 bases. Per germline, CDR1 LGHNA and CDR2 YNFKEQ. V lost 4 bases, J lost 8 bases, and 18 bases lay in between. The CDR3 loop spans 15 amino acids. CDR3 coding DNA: TGTGCCAGCAGCCGTTCGGGGGCCCCGGGCGATGAGCAGTTCTTC. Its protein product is CASSRSGAPGDEQFF.

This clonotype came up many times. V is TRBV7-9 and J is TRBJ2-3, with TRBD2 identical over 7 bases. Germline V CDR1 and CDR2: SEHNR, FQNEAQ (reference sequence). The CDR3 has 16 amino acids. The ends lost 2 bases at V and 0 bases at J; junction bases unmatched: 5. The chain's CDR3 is CASSLRLAESTDTQYF. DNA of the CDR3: TGTGCCAGCAGCTTAAGGCTAGCGGAGAGCACAGATACGCAGTATTTT.

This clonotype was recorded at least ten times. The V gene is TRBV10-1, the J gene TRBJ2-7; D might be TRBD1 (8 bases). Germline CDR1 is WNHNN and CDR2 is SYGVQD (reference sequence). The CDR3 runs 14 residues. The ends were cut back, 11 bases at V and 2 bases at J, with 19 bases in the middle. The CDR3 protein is CAYKAGQATYEQYF. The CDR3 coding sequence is TGCGCCTACAAAGCGGGACAGGCAACCTACGAGCAGTACTTC.

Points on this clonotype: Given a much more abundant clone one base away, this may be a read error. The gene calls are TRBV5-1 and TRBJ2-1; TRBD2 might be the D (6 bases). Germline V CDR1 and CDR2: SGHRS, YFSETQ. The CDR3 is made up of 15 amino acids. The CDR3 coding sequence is TGCGCCAGCACCGACGGACTAACAATATACAATGGGCAGTTCTTC. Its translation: CASTDGLTIYNGQFF.

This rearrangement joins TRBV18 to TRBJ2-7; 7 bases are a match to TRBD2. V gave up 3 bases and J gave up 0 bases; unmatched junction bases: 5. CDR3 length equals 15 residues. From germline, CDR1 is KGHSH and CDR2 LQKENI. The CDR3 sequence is CASSPWGGTSYEQYF. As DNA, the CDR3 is TGTGCCAGCTCACCCTGGGGGGGGACCTCCTACGAGCAGTACTTC. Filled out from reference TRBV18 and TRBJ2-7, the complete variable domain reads NAGVMQNPRHLVRRRGQEARLRCSPMKGHSHVYWYRQLPEEGLKFMVYLQKENIIDESGMPKERFSAEFPKEGPSILRIQQVVRGDSAAYFCASSPWGGTSYEQYFGPGTRLTVT.

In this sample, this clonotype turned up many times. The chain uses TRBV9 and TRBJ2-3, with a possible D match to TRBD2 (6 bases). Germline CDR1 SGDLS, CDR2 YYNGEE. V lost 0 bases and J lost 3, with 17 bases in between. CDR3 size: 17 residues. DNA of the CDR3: TGTGCCAGCAGCGTAGCTATTATGGCGGGAAGGACAGATACGCAGTATTTT. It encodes CASSVAIMAGRTDTQYF.

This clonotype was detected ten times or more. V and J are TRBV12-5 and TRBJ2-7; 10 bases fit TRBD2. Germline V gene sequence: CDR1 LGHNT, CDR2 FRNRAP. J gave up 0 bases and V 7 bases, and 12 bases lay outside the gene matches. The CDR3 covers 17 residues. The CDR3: CASAIRLLAGDSYEQYF. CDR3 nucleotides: TGTGCTAGTGCTATCCGGTTGCTAGCGGGGGACTCCTACGAGCAGTACTTC.

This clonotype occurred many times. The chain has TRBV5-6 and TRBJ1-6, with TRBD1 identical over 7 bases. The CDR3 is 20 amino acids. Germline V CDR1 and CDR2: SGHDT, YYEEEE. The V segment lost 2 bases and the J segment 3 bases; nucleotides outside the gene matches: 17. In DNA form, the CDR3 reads TGTGCCAGCAGCTTAGACCCCGGGACAGCCTATGCTCACTATAATTCACCCCTCCACTTT. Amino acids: CASSLDPGTAYAHYNSPLHF.

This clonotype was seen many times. CDR3 DNA: TGCAGCGTTGAGGGACCAGCGAACTATGGCTACACCTTC. Encoded protein: CSVEGPANYGYTF. The gene calls are TRBV29-1 and TRBJ1-2; D is possibly TRBD1 (5 bases). The CDR3 is 13 amino acids. Trimming shortened V by 3 bases and J by 2 bases, and 10 bases separated the two germline ends. The V gene's germline CDR1 is SQVTM and CDR2 ANQGSEA.